This T cell receptor (beta chain) was recorded in a study of sequential checkpoint blockade in melanoma. Study-wide background: Arm A got nivolumab then ipilimumab; arm B the reverse, 1:1. Under 95 pretreatment tumor DNA samples were TCRβ immunosequenced. Matched biopsies came pretreatment and at week 13 for approximately 22 patients.

The protocol was immunoSEQ multiplex PCR, while the TCRdb copy is restricted to in-frame clones and leaves out a portion. The sample carries 15,000 to 20,000 clones, approximately 27% recorded once. Noted treatment: randomized to nivolumab then ipilimumab (arm A) or the reverse (arm B). Study-wide points: Tumor T-cell fraction and clonality correlated with PD-L1 and CD8+ counts.

V was clipped by 3 bases and J by 4 bases; unmatched bases: 7. The CDR3 runs to 16 residues. Germline V gene sequence: CDR1 MGHDK, CDR2 SYGVNS. This clone was observed a few times. The antigen remains unidentified. The TCR originated in a human donor with melanoma. The V gene is TRBV25-1, the J gene TRBJ2-1; TRBD2 agrees at 9 bases. The sample here was tumor tissue (inferred from file names), taken from a patient given nivolumab and ipilimumab in sequence. The CDR3 reads CASSDSGGRVYNEQFF. CDR3 bases: TGTGCCAGCAGTGACTCCGGCGGGAGGGTGTACAATGAGCAGTTCTTC.